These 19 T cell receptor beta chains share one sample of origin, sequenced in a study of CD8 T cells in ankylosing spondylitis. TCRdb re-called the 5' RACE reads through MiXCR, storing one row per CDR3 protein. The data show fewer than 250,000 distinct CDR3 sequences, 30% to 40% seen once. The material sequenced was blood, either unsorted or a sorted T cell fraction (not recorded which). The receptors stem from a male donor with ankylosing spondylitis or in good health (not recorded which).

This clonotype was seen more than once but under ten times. This CDR3 is CASRRGGRGAFF. The DNA of the CDR3 is TGTGCCAGCAGGCGTGGGGGGAGAGGGGCTTTCTTT. The chain is built from TRBV12-3 or TRBV12-4 and TRBJ1-1, with a weak D call TRBD1 (5 bases). Between the trimmed V and J ends, which lost 6 bases and 11 bases, there was a span of 16 bases. The CDR3 totals 12 residues.

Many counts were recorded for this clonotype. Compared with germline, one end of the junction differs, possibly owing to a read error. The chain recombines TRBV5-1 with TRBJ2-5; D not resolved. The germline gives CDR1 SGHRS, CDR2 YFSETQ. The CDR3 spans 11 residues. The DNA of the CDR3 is TGTGCCAGCAGTTTCAAAGAGACCCAGTACTTC. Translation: CASSFKETQYF.

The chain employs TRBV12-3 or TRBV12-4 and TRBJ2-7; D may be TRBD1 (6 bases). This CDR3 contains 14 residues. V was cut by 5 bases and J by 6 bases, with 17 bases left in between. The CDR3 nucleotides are TGTGCCAGCAGTCCACCTATGACAGGTTCCGAGCAGTACTTC. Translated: CASSPPMTGSEQYF.

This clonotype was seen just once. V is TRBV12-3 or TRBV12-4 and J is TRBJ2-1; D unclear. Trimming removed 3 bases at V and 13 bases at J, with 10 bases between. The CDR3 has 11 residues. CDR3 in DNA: TGTGCCAGCAGTTTCGGGCAGTATCAGTTCTTC. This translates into CASSFGQYQFF.

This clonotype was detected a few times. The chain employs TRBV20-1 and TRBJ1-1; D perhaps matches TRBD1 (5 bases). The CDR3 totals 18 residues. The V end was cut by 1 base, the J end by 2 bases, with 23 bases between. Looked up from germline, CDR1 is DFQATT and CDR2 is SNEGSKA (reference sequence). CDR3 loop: CSARGIRDPQKLNTEAFF. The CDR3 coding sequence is TGCAGTGCTAGAGGCATACGGGACCCACAAAAGTTAAACACTGAAGCTTTCTTT.

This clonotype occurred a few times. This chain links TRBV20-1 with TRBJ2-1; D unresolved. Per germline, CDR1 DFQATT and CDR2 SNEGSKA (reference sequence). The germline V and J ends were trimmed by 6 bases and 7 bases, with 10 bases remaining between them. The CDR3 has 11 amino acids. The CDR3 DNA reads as TGCAGTGCGACGGGCTGGAATGAGCAGTTCTTC. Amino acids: CSATGWNEQFF.

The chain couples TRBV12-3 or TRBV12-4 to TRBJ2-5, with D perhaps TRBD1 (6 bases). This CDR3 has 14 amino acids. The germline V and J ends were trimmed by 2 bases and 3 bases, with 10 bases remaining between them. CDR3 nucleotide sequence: TGTGCCAGCAGTTTATCTAAGGGGGAAGAGACCCAGTACTTC. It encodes CASSLSKGEETQYF.

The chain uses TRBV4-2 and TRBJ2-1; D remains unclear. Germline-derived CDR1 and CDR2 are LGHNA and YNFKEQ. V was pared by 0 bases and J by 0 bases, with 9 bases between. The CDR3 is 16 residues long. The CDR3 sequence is CASSQDTWSSYNEQFF. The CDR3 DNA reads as TGTGCCAGCAGCCAAGATACCTGGAGCTCCTACAATGAGCAGTTCTTC.

CDR3 in amino acids: CASSYLDRLGYNEQFF. The CDR3 DNA sequence: TGTGCCAGCAGTTACCTAGACAGACTGGGGTACAATGAGCAGTTCTTC. The rearrangement uses TRBV28 and TRBJ2-1, with a possible D match to TRBD1 (5 bases). The CDR3 totals 16 residues. The germline V gene has CDR1 MDHEN and CDR2 SYDVKM. V lost 4 bases and J 4 bases, leaving 17 bases between the germline ends.

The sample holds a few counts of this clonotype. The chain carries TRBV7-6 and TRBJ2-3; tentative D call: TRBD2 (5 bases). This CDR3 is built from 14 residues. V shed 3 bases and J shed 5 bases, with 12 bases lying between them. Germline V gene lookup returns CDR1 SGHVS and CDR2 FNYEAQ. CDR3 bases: TGTGCCAGCAGCTTGGCTACCGCGGGAGATACGCAGTATTTT. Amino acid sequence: CASSLATAGDTQYF.

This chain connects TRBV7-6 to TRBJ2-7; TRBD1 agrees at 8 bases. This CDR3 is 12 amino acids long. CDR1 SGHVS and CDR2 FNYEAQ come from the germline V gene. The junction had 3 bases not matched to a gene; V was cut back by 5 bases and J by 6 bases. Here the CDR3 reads CASSQTGVEQYF. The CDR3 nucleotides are TGTGCCAGCAGCCAGACAGGGGTCGAGCAGTACTTC.

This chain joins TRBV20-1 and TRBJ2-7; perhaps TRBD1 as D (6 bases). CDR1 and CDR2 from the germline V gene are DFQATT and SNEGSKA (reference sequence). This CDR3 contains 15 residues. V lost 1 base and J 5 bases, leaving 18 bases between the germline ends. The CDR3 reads CSARALMQGRNEQYF. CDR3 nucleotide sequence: TGCAGTGCTAGAGCCCTCATGCAGGGGCGGAACGAGCAGTACTTC.

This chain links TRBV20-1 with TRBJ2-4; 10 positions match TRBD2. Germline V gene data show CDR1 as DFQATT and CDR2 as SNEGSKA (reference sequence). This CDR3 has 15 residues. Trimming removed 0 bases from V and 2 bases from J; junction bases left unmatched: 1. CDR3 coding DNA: TGCAGTGCTAGAGAACTAGCGGGGCCCAAAAACATTCAGTACTTC. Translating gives CSARELAGPKNIQYF.

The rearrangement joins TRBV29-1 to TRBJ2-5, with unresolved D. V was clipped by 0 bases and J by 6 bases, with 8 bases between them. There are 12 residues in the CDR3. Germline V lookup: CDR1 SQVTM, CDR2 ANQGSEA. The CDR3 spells CSVEEGSKTQYF. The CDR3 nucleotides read TGCAGCGTTGAAGAGGGAAGTAAGACCCAGTACTTC.

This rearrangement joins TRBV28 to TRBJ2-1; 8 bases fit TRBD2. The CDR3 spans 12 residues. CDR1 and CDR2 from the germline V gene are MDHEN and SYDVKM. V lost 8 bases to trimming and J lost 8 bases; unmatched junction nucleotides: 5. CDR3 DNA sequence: TGTGCCAGCGACGGGGGGGCCTATGAGCAGTTCTTC. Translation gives CASDGGAYEQFF.

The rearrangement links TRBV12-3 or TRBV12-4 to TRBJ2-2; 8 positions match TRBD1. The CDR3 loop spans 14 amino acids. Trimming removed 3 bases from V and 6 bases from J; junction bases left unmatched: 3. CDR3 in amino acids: CASSFRGQAGELFF. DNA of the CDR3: TGTGCCAGCAGTTTCAGGGGGCAAGCCGGGGAGCTGTTTTTT.

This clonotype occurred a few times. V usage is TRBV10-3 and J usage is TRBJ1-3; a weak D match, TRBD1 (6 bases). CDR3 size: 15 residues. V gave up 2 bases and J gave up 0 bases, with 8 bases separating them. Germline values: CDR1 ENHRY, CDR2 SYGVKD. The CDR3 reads CAISEGRGSGNTIYF. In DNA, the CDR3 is TGTGCCATCAGTGAGGGCAGGGGCTCTGGAAACACCATATATTTT.

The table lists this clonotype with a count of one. The CDR3 DNA reads as TGCAGTGCTGGACGGGGGGCCGGGGAGCTGTTTTTT. Translating gives CSAGRGAGELFF. The chain recombines TRBV20-1 with TRBJ2-2, with 7 bases that match TRBD2. Germline V gene lookup returns CDR1 DFQATT and CDR2 SNEGSKA (reference sequence). Unmatched junction bases numbered 3, after V lost 5 bases and J lost 6 bases. This CDR3 comprises 12 residues.

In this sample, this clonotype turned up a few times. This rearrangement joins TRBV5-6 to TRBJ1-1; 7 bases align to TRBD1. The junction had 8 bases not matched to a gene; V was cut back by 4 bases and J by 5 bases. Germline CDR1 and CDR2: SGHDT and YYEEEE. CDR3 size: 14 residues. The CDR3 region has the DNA TGTGCCAGCAGCGCAGGGGGTCCGGGGACTGAAGCTTTCTTT. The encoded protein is CASSAGGPGTEAFF. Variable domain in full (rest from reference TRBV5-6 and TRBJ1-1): DAGVTQSPTHLIKTRGQQVTLRCSPKSGHDTVSWYQQALGQGPQFIFQYYEEEERQRGNFPDRFSGHQFPNYSSELNVNALLLGDSALYLCASSAGGPGTEAFFGQGTRLTVV.